These 25 T cell receptor beta chains originate from one sample sequenced in a study of Ad26.COV2.S vaccination and SARS-CoV-2 variants (dated by TCRdb to 2020 to 2022). Libraries were made using the immunoSEQ multiplex PCR assay. In TCRdb, the immuneACCESS table is reduced to in-frame sequences with V and J assigned. These tables do not hold every clone; where another copy was compared, an unresolved V gene accounts for under half, and the others remain unexplained. The sample table holds roughly 350,000 clones, of which 75% to 90% were seen once. The top ten clonotypes cover about 10% of the sample. Taken with the paper, the label for treatment or condition translates to: 15 to 20 received Ad26.COV2.S at low or high dose, single or two shots; about 5 received placebo; per-sample allocation not given. Repertoires of vaccine and placebo recipients were sequenced from samples collected on day 63 after the first injection.

The sample in question was peripheral blood, obtained in a trial of Ad26.COV2.S vaccine versus placebo. The receptor set was obtained from a person aged 18-60 years who received the Ad26.COV2.S COVID-19 vaccine or a placebo.

CDR3 protein: CASSLGGVNEKLFF. The DNA for the CDR3 is TGCGCCAGCAGCCTCGGTGGAGTGAATGAAAAACTGTTTTTT. The rearrangement links TRBV4-3 to TRBJ1-4; D call uncertain. Per the germline V gene, CDR1 is LGHNA and CDR2 is YSLEER. Trimming took 4 bases from V and 5 from J, leaving 11 bases between them. CDR3 size: 14 residues.

The chain has TRBV7-9 and TRBJ2-2; D tentatively reads TRBD1 or TRBD2 (7 bases each). CDR1 SEHNR and CDR2 FQNEAQ come from the germline V gene (reference sequence). This CDR3 is 16 amino acids long. Trimming removed 5 bases at V and 4 bases at J, with 17 bases between. This chain's CDR3 is CASSHSARGGTGELFF. The CDR3 region has the DNA TGTGCCAGCAGCCACAGTGCCAGGGGGGGCACCGGGGAGCTGTTTTTT.

The rearrangement joins TRBV5-1 to TRBJ2-5; 7 bases match TRBD1. Germline-derived CDR1 and CDR2 are SGHRS and YFSETQ. V lost 6 bases to trimming and J lost 4 bases; unmatched junction nucleotides: 15. The CDR3 loop spans 16 amino acids. As DNA, the CDR3 is TGCGCCAGCATCCTACCCGACAGGGCCCTTCTAGAGACCCAGTACTTC. Protein product: CASILPDRALLETQYF.

CDR3 nucleotide sequence: TGCAGCGTTGAGAGAGTAGCGGGGACTAGCACAGATACGCAGTATTTT. Residues: CSVERVAGTSTDTQYF. The chain employs TRBV29-1 and TRBJ2-3, with 8 bases fitting TRBD2. Germline V gene sequence: CDR1 SQVTM, CDR2 ANQGSEA. The CDR3 totals 16 residues. V dropped 3 bases and J dropped 0; count of bases not matched to a gene: 8.

The table lists this clone with a count of one. The chain recombines TRBV19 with TRBJ1-4, with 8 bases lining up with TRBD1. Trimming removed 3 bases from V and 13 bases from J; junction bases left unmatched: 7. The CDR3 totals 13 residues. Germline V lookup: CDR1 LNHDA, CDR2 SQIVND (reference sequence). The CDR3 nucleotides are TGTGCCAGTAGTATGCCAGACAGGGGTGGACTGTTTTTT. As protein: CASSMPDRGGLFF.

The chain joins TRBV10-2 to TRBJ2-5, with D possibly being TRBD1 (7 bases). Trimming took 7 bases from V and 4 from J, leaving 19 bases between them. CDR1 is WSHSY, CDR2 SAAADI, per germline. The CDR3 length is 15 residues. Written as DNA, the CDR3 is TGCGCCAGCATGATCCAGGGGGTGGGGGGAGAGACCCAGTACTTC. Protein product: CASMIQGVGGETQYF.

This sequence joins TRBV30 and TRBJ1-2, with D uncertain. The length of the CDR3 is 13 residues. Germline CDR1 GTSNPN, CDR2 SVGIG (reference sequence). V lost 0 bases and J 4 bases, leaving 9 bases between the germline ends. The CDR3: CAWSVGERYGYTF. DNA for the CDR3: TGTGCCTGGAGTGTAGGTGAGCGCTATGGCTACACCTTC. Drawing the rest from reference TRBV30 and TRBJ1-2, the complete variable domain is SQTIHQWPATLVQPVGSPLSLECTVEGTSNPNLYWYRQAAGRGLQLLFYSVGIGQISSEVPQNLSASRPQDRQFILSSKKLLLSDSGFYLCAWSVGERYGYTFGSGTRLTVV.

The rearrangement uses TRBV20-1 and TRBJ1-6; the D gene is possibly TRBD1 (5 bases). The CDR3 has 15 residues. Germline CDR1 reads DFQATT; CDR2 reads SNEGSKA (reference sequence). V lost 3 bases to trimming and J lost 4 bases, with 13 bases between them. CDR3 bases: TGCAGTGCTAGTTGGGGGGTCCTTTATAATTCACCCCTCCACTTT. Protein: CSASWGVLYNSPLHF.

The chain recombines TRBV7-2 with TRBJ2-7, with D perhaps matching TRBD1 or TRBD2 (5 bases each). The CDR3 loop spans 15 amino acids. From germline, CDR1 is SGHTA and CDR2 FQGNSA. V shed 5 bases and J shed 0 bases, with 14 bases lying between them. The CDR3 loop reads CASSPGGSSSYEQYF. DNA of the CDR3: TGTGCCAGCAGCCCTGGGGGTAGCAGCTCCTACGAGCAGTACTTC.

The J gene is TRBJ1-4, the V gene TRBV3-1 (or the pseudogene TRBV3-2), with D unclear. V lost 6 bases and J 5 bases, leaving 7 bases between the germline ends. Germline CDR1 LGHDT, CDR2 YNNKEL (reference sequence). The CDR3 is 12 amino acids. The CDR3, as DNA: TGTGCCAGCAGTTGGATGAATGAAAAACTGTTTTTT. Translated: CASSWMNEKLFF.

J is TRBJ1-3 and V is TRBV21-1. TRBV21-1 is an annotated pseudogene. This CDR3 has 13 residues. The CDR3 nucleotides are TGTGCCAGCAGCAAGGGTCGTGGAAACACCATATATTTT. It codes for CASSKGRGNTIYF.

This chain joins TRBV7-6 and TRBJ2-3; D uncertain. CDR1 SGHVS and CDR2 FNYEAQ come from the germline V gene. V was trimmed by 5 bases and J by 4 bases, leaving 10 bases between them. The CDR3 spans 13 residues. The CDR3 nucleotides read TGTGCCAGCAGCCCCATTCTTGCAGATACGCAGTATTTT. It specifies CASSPILADTQYF.

The genes are TRBV13 and TRBJ1-2; D is possibly TRBD1 (5 bases). This CDR3 is 14 amino acids long. The germline gives CDR1 PRHDT, CDR2 FYEKMQ (reference sequence). V shed 3 bases and J shed 3 bases, with 11 bases lying between them. As DNA, the CDR3 is TGTGCCAGCAGCTTCGGGAGGGGAGACTATGGCTACACCTTC. This sequence encodes CASSFGRGDYGYTF.

The chain has TRBV7-2 and TRBJ2-5, with TRBD2 as a possible D gene (5 bases). In germline, CDR1 is SGHTA, CDR2 FQGNSA. V was pared by 5 bases and J by 4 bases, with 23 bases between. The CDR3 has 17 amino acids. The CDR3 loop is CASSPQRTAHGGETQYF. In DNA, the CDR3 is TGTGCCAGCAGCCCACAGAGAACAGCACATGGAGGAGAGACCCAGTACTTC.

The J gene is TRBJ1-1, the V gene TRBV7-9; D may be TRBD1 (5 bases). Germline CDR1 is SEHNR and CDR2 is FQNEAQ (reference sequence). The CDR3 loop spans 15 amino acids. The V end lost 5 bases, the J end lost 5 bases, and 18 bases lay between the germline ends. CDR3 sequence (DNA): TGTGCCAGCAGCCCGGGAGACAGTTTGGCGACTGAAGCTTTCTTT. This translates into CASSPGDSLATEAFF. The full variable domain, in which reference TRBV7-9 and TRBJ1-1 provide the parts outside the CDR3, is DTGVSQNPRHKITKRGQNVTFRCDPISEHNRLYWYRQTLGQGPEFLTYFQNEAQLEKSRLLSDRFSAERPKGSFSTLEIQRTEQGDSAMYLCASSPGDSLATEAFFGQGTRLTVV.

In the case of this clone: Additional DNA sequences in this sample encode the identical CDR3. The rearrangement joins TRBV12-3 or TRBV12-4 to TRBJ2-7; D is undetermined. The CDR3 spans 12 residues. The ends were cut back, 3 bases at V and 4 bases at J, with 7 bases in the middle. The CDR3 nucleotides read TGTGCCAGCAGTTTTGGGCAGTACGAGCAGTACTTC. This encodes CASSFGQYEQYF.

The genes are TRBV5-4 and TRBJ2-5; D is ambiguous. This CDR3 is 13 amino acids long. Germline values: CDR1 SGHNT, CDR2 YYREEE (reference sequence). The ends were cut back, 3 bases at V and 4 bases at J, with 10 bases in the middle. CDR3 protein: CASSSVTGETQYF. The CDR3 DNA reads as TGTGCCAGCAGCTCCGTGACTGGAGAGACCCAGTACTTC. The variable domain in full, with the rest retrieved from reference TRBV5-4 and TRBJ2-5, is ETGVTQSPTHLIKTRGQQVTLRCSSQSGHNTVSWYQQALGQGPQFIFQYYREEENGRGNFPPRFSGLQFPNYSSELNVNALELDDSALYLCASSSVTGETQYFGPGTRLLVL.

The CDR3 reads CAWRAQQGIPAFF. CDR3 DNA: TGTGCCTGGAGGGCCCAACAGGGGATACCAGCTTTCTTT. The chain recombines TRBV30 with TRBJ1-1; 7 bases are a match to TRBD1. V lost 3 bases to trimming and J lost 10 bases; unmatched junction nucleotides: 11. CDR3 length equals 13 residues. Per the germline V gene, CDR1 is GTSNPN and CDR2 is SVGIG (reference sequence).

This chain links TRBV9 with TRBJ2-1; possibly TRBD2 for D (6 bases). Germline V gene sequence: CDR1 SGDLS, CDR2 YYNGEE. The CDR3 has 14 amino acids. Trimming took 0 bases from V and 6 from J, leaving 10 bases between them. CDR3 region: CASSVAGASNEQFF. The CDR3 DNA reads as TGTGCCAGCAGCGTAGCGGGAGCGAGCAATGAGCAGTTCTTC. The full variable domain, its missing parts supplied by reference TRBV9 and TRBJ2-1, is DSGVTQTPKHLITATGQRVTLRCSPRSGDLSVYWYQQSLDQGLQFLIQYYNGEERAKGNILERFSAQQFPDLHSELNLSSLELGDSALYFCASSVAGASNEQFFGPGTRLTVL.

The J gene is TRBJ1-5, the V gene TRBV7-2; tentatively, D is TRBD1 (5 bases). Deletions cut 1 base from V and 3 bases from J, with 10 bases between. Looked up from germline, CDR1 is SGHTA and CDR2 is FQGNSA. CDR3 length: 15 amino acids. CDR3 in DNA: TGTGCCAGCAGCTTAGTGGGGGGACCCAATCAGCCCCAGCATTTT. Translation: CASSLVGGPNQPQHF.

The CDR3 DNA sequence: TGTGCCAGTAGTTTTGGGGACCAGCCCCAGCATTTT. It specifies CASSFGDQPQHF. This chain links TRBV19 with TRBJ1-5; the D gene is possibly TRBD1 (5 bases). The germline CDR1 and CDR2 sequences are LNHDA and SQIVND (reference sequence). The CDR3 runs to 12 residues. V dropped 5 bases and J dropped 7 bases, with 9 bases sitting between them. Full variable domain (remainder filled in from reference TRBV19 and TRBJ1-5): DGGITQSPKYLFRKEGQNVTLSCEQNLNHDAMYWYRQDPGQGLRLIYYSQIVNDFQKGDIAEGYSVSREKKESFPLTVTSAQKNPTAFYLCASSFGDQPQHFGDGTRLSIL.

J is TRBJ2-3 and V is TRBV7-6, with TRBD2 matching over 12 bases. The CDR3 covers 16 residues. The J segment lost 1 base and the V segment lost 5 bases, leaving 4 bases of the junction unmatched. Germline loops: CDR1 SGHVS, CDR2 FNYEAQ. The CDR3 loop is CASSPRTSGGTDTQYF. In nucleotides, the CDR3 is TGTGCCAGCAGCCCCAGGACTAGCGGGGGCACAGATACGCAGTATTTT.

This clone has only one observation. The chain is built from TRBV10-3 and TRBJ1-2; no clear D. The CDR3 is 11 amino acids. V lost 6 bases and J lost 5, with 7 bases in between. The germline gives CDR1 ENHRY, CDR2 SYGVKD. The CDR3 sequence: CAIRDDYGYTF. The CDR3 DNA reads as TGTGCCATCAGGGATGATTATGGCTACACCTTC.

V usage is TRBV6-2 or TRBV6-3 and J usage is TRBJ2-1; no clear D. The CDR3 consists of 12 residues. With 3 bases removed from V and 7 bases from J, the gap between germline ends came to 7 bases. The V gene's germline CDR1 is MNHEY and CDR2 SVGEGT. Here the CDR3 DNA reads TGTGCCAGCAGTTATTTAGGGAATGAGCAGTTCTTC. This gives the protein CASSYLGNEQFF.

The chain recombines TRBV27 with TRBJ1-5; D remains ambiguous. V lost 1 base to trimming and J lost 4 bases, with 14 bases between them. CDR3 length: 16 amino acids. The V gene's germline CDR1 is MNHEY and CDR2 SMNVEV (reference sequence). The CDR3 is CASSLLGSMANQPQHF. CDR3 coding DNA: TGTGCCAGCAGTTTATTAGGGTCCATGGCAAATCAGCCCCAGCATTTT.